The 32 T cell receptor beta chains below were found in one sample sequenced in a study of blood T cell repertoires in COVID-19. TCRdb's copy holds only in-frame clones and misses some; the assay was immunoSEQ multiplex PCR. Of approximately 37,000 clones listed, 75% to 90% were seen once; the top ten hold about 9.8%. Sequenced material: peripheral blood. Receptors were obtained from a human donor in a cohort sampled during active COVID-19.

The chain employs TRBV5-1 and TRBJ1-6; 8 bases align to TRBD1. Germline V gene lookup returns CDR1 SGHRS and CDR2 YFSETQ. V lost 5 bases, J lost 11 bases, and 6 bases stayed unmatched. The length of the CDR3 is 13 residues. The CDR3 nucleotides are TGCGCCAGCAGTGTTACAGGGGGGACACCCCTCCACTTT. Translation: CASSVTGGTPLHF.

The chain couples TRBV7-6 to TRBJ2-7; TRBD1 matches at 10 bases. The CDR3 has 17 residues. V lost 5 bases and J lost 5; bases outside the gene matches: 15. Germline-derived CDR1 and CDR2 are SGHVS and FNYEAQ. The CDR3, as DNA: TGTGCCAGCAGCCGGAAGTCCCGGTGGACAGGGGGGGACGAGCAGTACTTC. This translates into CASSRKSRWTGGDEQYF.

The gene calls are TRBV27 and TRBJ2-5, with D possibly being TRBD2 (6 bases). The CDR3 totals 17 residues. Trimming pared 0 bases from V and 5 bases from J, leaving 19 bases between. Germline V gene sequence: CDR1 MNHEY, CDR2 SMNVEV (reference sequence). The DNA for the CDR3 is TGTGCCAGCAGTTTATCCCCGACTAGAACCCCCCGGGAGACCCAGTACTTC. This encodes CASSLSPTRTPRETQYF.

V is TRBV3-1 (or the pseudogene TRBV3-2) and J is TRBJ2-7, with D perhaps matching TRBD1 (5 bases). Germline CDR1 LGHDT, CDR2 YNNKEL (reference sequence). With 5 bases removed from V and 2 bases from J, the gap between germline ends came to 10 bases. This CDR3 has 13 amino acids. The CDR3 nucleotides read TGTGCCAGCAGCTTAAGGACACCCTACGAGCAGTACTTC. Encoded protein: CASSLRTPYEQYF.

This clone came up a few times. The chain is built from TRBV2 and TRBJ1-1; tentative D call: TRBD1 (6 bases). Germline assignment: CDR1 SNHLY and CDR2 FYNNEI. The germline V and J ends were trimmed by 4 bases and 2 bases, with 14 bases remaining between them. This CDR3 region has 15 residues. DNA of the CDR3: TGTGCCAGCAGTGGAAGGCGGGGGGCAAACACTGAAGCTTTCTTT. This translates into CASSGRRGANTEAFF.

In its sample, this clone was seen once. V is TRBV2 and J is TRBJ2-5; TRBD1 is a possible D gene (6 bases). The CDR3 has 14 residues. V was clipped by 7 bases and J by 1 base, with 13 bases between them. CDR1 is SNHLY and CDR2 is FYNNEI in the germline V gene. The CDR3 nucleotides are TGTGCCAGCACCCTGGGACACACCCAAGAGACCCAGTACTTC. Translated: CASTLGHTQETQYF.

The count of this clone is one. The sample contains more than one DNA sequence encoding this CDR3. The chain combines TRBV27 with TRBJ2-3, with TRBD2 as a possible D gene (9 bases). The CDR3 is 18 amino acids. CDR1 is MNHEY and CDR2 is SMNVEV in the germline V gene (reference sequence). V was trimmed by 6 bases and J by 11 bases, leaving 33 bases between them. The chain's CDR3 is CASRPGGWPGLASEKQYF. CDR3 coding DNA: TGTGCCAGCAGACCAGGGGGCTGGCCGGGACTAGCATCTGAAAAGCAGTATTTT.

A remark on this clone: Other DNA sequences of this sample code for an identical CDR3. The chain links TRBV11-3 to TRBJ2-1; 8 nucleotides match TRBD2. The CDR3 totals 15 residues. V was clipped by 1 base and J by 6 bases; unmatched bases: 5. CDR1 SGHNT and CDR2 YENEEA come from the germline V gene. CDR3 coding DNA: TGTGCCAGCAGCTTAGGTAGACTAGCGTCCAATGAGCAGTTCTTC. Translating gives CASSLGRLASNEQFF. The complete variable domain, with remaining parts taken from reference TRBV11-3 and TRBJ2-1, reads EAGVVQSPRYKIIEKKQPVAFWCNPISGHNTLYWYLQNLGQGPELLIRYENEEAVDDSQLPKDRFSAERLKGVDSTLKIQPAELGDSAVYLCASSLGRLASNEQFFGPGTRLTVL.

The chain employs TRBV4-2 and TRBJ2-1, with 7 bases that match TRBD1. Per the germline V gene, CDR1 is LGHNA and CDR2 is YNFKEQ. Germline trimming cut 0 bases from V and 0 bases from J; bases unmatched to any gene: 5. The CDR3 runs to 17 residues. The CDR3 reads CASSQDPGTVSYNEQFF. For the CDR3, the DNA is TGTGCCAGCAGCCAAGATCCCGGGACAGTCTCCTACAATGAGCAGTTCTTC.

The rearrangement uses TRBV19 and TRBJ2-5; 15 bases agree with TRBD2. V lost 5 bases to trimming and J lost 5 bases; unmatched junction nucleotides: 6. The CDR3 runs to 16 residues. The V gene's germline CDR1 is LNHDA and CDR2 SQIVND (reference sequence). DNA of the CDR3: TGTGCCAGTAGTCCAGGACTAGCGGGGGGGTCGGAGACCCAGTACTTC. This translates into CASSPGLAGGSETQYF. Supplemented by reference TRBV19 and TRBJ2-5, the full variable domain reads DGGITQSPKYLFRKEGQNVTLSCEQNLNHDAMYWYRQDPGQGLRLIYYSQIVNDFQKGDIAEGYSVSREKKESFPLTVTSAQKNPTAFYLCASSPGLAGGSETQYFGPGTRLLVL.

The chain is built from TRBV13 and TRBJ2-3; 7 bases agree with TRBD1. Trimming took 5 bases from V and 3 from J; bases not matched to a gene: 8. The CDR3 runs to 15 residues. CDR1 is PRHDT and CDR2 is FYEKMQ in the germline V gene (reference sequence). CDR3 in amino acids: CASSHTGEGTDTQYF. The DNA of the CDR3 is TGTGCCAGCAGCCACACAGGGGAAGGGACAGATACGCAGTATTTT.

The chain has TRBV7-8 and TRBJ1-5; D gene ambiguous. Germline V gene data show CDR1 as SGHVS and CDR2 as FQNEAQ. Trimming took off 1 base at V and 0 bases at J, with 7 bases between the two ends. The CDR3 spans 15 residues. CDR3 bases: TGTGCCAGCAGCTTAGGTACAGTTAGCAATCAGCCCCAGCATTTT. Its protein is CASSLGTVSNQPQHF. The entire variable domain, with the rest obtained from reference TRBV7-8 and TRBJ1-5, is as follows: GAGVSQSPRYKVAKRGQDVALRCDPISGHVSLFWYQQALGQGPEFLTYFQNEAQLDKSGLPSDRFFAERPEGSVSTLKIQRTQQEDSAVYLCASSLGTVSNQPQHFGDGTRLSIL.

The rearrangement uses TRBV5-1 and TRBJ1-2; TRBD1 is a possible D gene (5 bases). The germline V gene has CDR1 SGHRS and CDR2 YFSETQ. Trimming took off 3 bases at V and 8 bases at J, with 14 bases between the two ends. This CDR3 has 13 residues. The CDR3 here is CASSSPGMGGYTF. CDR3 nucleotide sequence: TGCGCCAGCAGCTCCCCAGGGATGGGAGGCTACACCTTC. The variable domain in full, with the rest retrieved from reference TRBV5-1 and TRBJ1-2, is KAGVTQTPRYLIKTRGQQVTLSCSPISGHRSVSWYQQTPGQGLQFLFEYFSETQRNKGNFPGRFSGRQFSNSRSEMNVSTLELGDSALYLCASSSPGMGGYTFGSGTRLTVV.

The chain has TRBV18 and TRBJ2-7; a weak D match, TRBD2 (5 bases). With 3 bases removed from V and 6 bases from J, the gap between germline ends came to 12 bases. Germline CDR1 is KGHSH and CDR2 is LQKENI. The CDR3 consists of 13 residues. CDR3 sequence (DNA): TGTGCCAGCTCACCCAACGGGGTTCTCGAGCAGTACTTC. Its protein product is CASSPNGVLEQYF.

The chain employs TRBV7-8 and TRBJ2-5; D ambiguous. Trimming pared 2 bases from V and 3 bases from J, leaving 16 bases between. The CDR3 has 16 residues. Germline V gene sequence: CDR1 SGHVS, CDR2 FQNEAQ. The CDR3 spells CASSLPTRLTEETQYF. The CDR3 bases are TGTGCCAGCAGCTTACCAACTCGACTTACGGAAGAGACCCAGTACTTC.

This clone was seen just once. The rearrangement links TRBV7-8 to TRBJ1-4; D not resolved. Germline V CDR1 and CDR2: SGHVS, FQNEAQ. Trimming removed 1 base from V and 5 bases from J, with 11 bases in between. The CDR3 is made up of 15 amino acids. The CDR3 DNA reads TGTGCCAGCAGCTTAGGTATACAGCCAAATGAAAAACTGTTTTTT. Protein: CASSLGIQPNEKLFF.

This clone was found a few times. This chain connects TRBV4-3 to TRBJ2-1; perhaps TRBD1 as D (5 bases). Trimming pared 0 bases from V and 6 bases from J, leaving 9 bases between. Germline V gives CDR1 LGHNA, CDR2 YSLEER. The CDR3 has 14 residues. Here the CDR3 DNA reads TGCGCCAGCAGCCAAGAAGGGGCAGGCAATGAGCAGTTCTTC. It codes for CASSQEGAGNEQFF.

The CDR3 sequence is CASSQAGDSQYPTSNQPQHF. DNA for the CDR3: TGCGCCAGCAGCCAAGCCGGGGACAGTCAATACCCTACTAGCAATCAGCCCCAGCATTTT. The rearrangement uses TRBV4-1 and TRBJ1-5; 7 positions agree with TRBD1. Trimming cost V 1 base and J 0 bases; bases outside gene matches: 15. CDR1 and CDR2 from the germline V gene are MGHRA and YSYEKL. This CDR3 comprises 20 residues.

This clone turned up a few times. The gene calls are TRBV6-5 and TRBJ2-2; D may be TRBD2 (6 bases). Germline lookup yields CDR1 MNHEY and CDR2 SVGAGI. Trimming removed 6 bases at V and 0 bases at J, with 8 bases between. This CDR3 region has 14 residues. DNA of the CDR3: TGTGCCAGCAGACTAGCTCCGAACACCGGGGAGCTGTTTTTT. It codes for CASRLAPNTGELFF.

The gene calls are TRBV3-1 (or the pseudogene TRBV3-2) and TRBJ1-4; 7 bases are shared with TRBD1. With 6 bases clipped from V and 7 bases from J, the junction kept 11 bases outside the gene matches. Germline loops: CDR1 LGHDT, CDR2 YNNKEL (reference sequence). The CDR3 sequence is 15 residues long. CDR3 DNA sequence: TGTGCCAGCAGATTGTCAGGGGGTAGAAGTGAAAAACTGTTTTTT. Translated: CASRLSGGRSEKLFF.

CDR3 loop: CASSEFRTGSTEQYF. The DNA for the CDR3 is TGTGCCAGCAGTGAATTTAGGACAGGCTCCACCGAGCAGTACTTC. The gene calls are TRBV6-1 and TRBJ2-7; 7 bases match TRBD1. The CDR3 contains 15 residues. In germline, CDR1 is MNHNS, CDR2 SASEGT. The trim removed 2 bases at V and 6 bases at J, leaving 10 bases unmatched.

The chain employs TRBV28 and TRBJ2-2, with a weak D call TRBD2 (6 bases). CDR3 size: 19 residues. CDR1 is MDHEN, CDR2 SYDVKM, per germline. V gave up 6 bases and J gave up 0 bases, with 23 bases separating them. The CDR3: CASSPFWQGLTSNTGELFF. The CDR3 DNA reads TGTGCCAGCAGCCCCTTCTGGCAGGGACTCACCTCGAACACCGGGGAGCTGTTTTTT.

This chain uses TRBV6-2 or TRBV6-3 with TRBJ1-1; D not certain. V was cut by 0 bases and J by 2 bases, with 10 bases left in between. CDR3 length: 15 amino acids. Germline V gene sequence: CDR1 MNHEY, CDR2 SVGEGT. Written as DNA, the CDR3 is TGTGCCAGCAGTTACTCGACTCTGAGTAACACTGAAGCTTTCTTT. Protein: CASSYSTLSNTEAFF.

The chain combines TRBV30 with TRBJ1-4, with D perhaps matching TRBD1 (6 bases). The CDR3 covers 17 residues. CDR1 is GTSNPN, CDR2 SVGIG, per germline (reference sequence). Trimming removed 0 bases from V and 0 bases from J, with 14 bases in between. CDR3 sequence: CAWSVQGGGATNEKLFF. For the CDR3, the DNA is TGTGCCTGGAGTGTACAAGGGGGGGGTGCAACTAATGAAAAACTGTTTTTT.

This clone was seen once. The genes are TRBV5-1 and TRBJ2-3; the D gene is possibly TRBD1 (6 bases). V dropped 4 bases and J dropped 2 bases, with 17 bases sitting between them. CDR3 length equals 16 residues. Germline V gene sequence: CDR1 SGHRS, CDR2 YFSETQ. The CDR3 DNA reads TGCGCCAGCAGCAAAAACCTGGGACAAATCACAGATACGCAGTATTTT. This gives the protein CASSKNLGQITDTQYF.

This chain links TRBV21-1 with TRBJ2-5; TRBD1 is the table's D call, not checked against the DNA. TRBV21-1 is recorded as a pseudogene. The CDR3 runs 19 residues. CDR3 sequence (DNA): TGTGCCAGCAGCAAGCCGGACAGGGTGTTGGTTTTCGGGCAAGAGACCCAGTACTTC. Protein: CASSKPDRVLVFGQETQYF.

The chain joins TRBV7-9 to TRBJ2-5; a weak D match, TRBD1 (6 bases). The length of the CDR3 is 15 residues. V was pared by 5 bases and J by 2 bases, with 15 bases between. The germline gives CDR1 SEHNR, CDR2 FQNEAQ (reference sequence). The CDR3 nucleotides read TGTGCCAGCAGCACTTTGGGGACACCTCAAGAGACCCAGTACTTC. It codes for CASSTLGTPQETQYF.

This rearrangement joins TRBV30 to TRBJ2-3, with D perhaps matching TRBD1 (6 bases). Germline V gene data show CDR1 as GTSNPN and CDR2 as SVGIG (reference sequence). The CDR3 length is 14 residues. V was shortened by 0 bases and J by 1 base, with 8 bases between the two germline ends. The CDR3 DNA is TGTGCCTGGAGTGTAGCAGGGGGCACAGATACGCAGTATTTT. It codes for CAWSVAGGTDTQYF.

V is TRBV7-2 and J is TRBJ1-1; perhaps TRBD1 as D (6 bases). Germline CDR1 reads SGHTA; CDR2 reads FQGNSA. The CDR3 runs to 16 residues. Trimming removed 4 bases from V and 0 bases from J, with 15 bases in between. The CDR3 protein is CASSYPQGSLNTEAFF. As DNA, the CDR3 is TGTGCCAGCAGCTACCCCCAGGGGAGCCTGAACACTGAAGCTTTCTTT.

DNA of the CDR3: TGTGCCAGCAGCTTAGGACTAGGAGATACGCAGTATTTT. Its translation: CASSLGLGDTQYF. The chain recombines TRBV7-8 with TRBJ2-3; a weak D match, TRBD2 (6 bases). This CDR3 has 13 residues. The V end was cut by 1 base, the J end by 5 bases, with 7 bases between. The germline V gene encodes CDR1 SGHVS and CDR2 FQNEAQ.

V usage is TRBV18 and J usage is TRBJ1-1; TRBD1 agrees at 7 bases. Germline CDR1 KGHSH, CDR2 LQKENI. With V trimmed by 3 bases and J by 1 base, 5 bases remained unmatched. CDR3 length: 15 residues. CDR3 coding DNA: TGTGCCAGCTCACCCGAGACAGGGAGGAACACTGAAGCTTTCTTT. Translated, it gives CASSPETGRNTEAFF.

The chain's CDR3 is CSVGERLSTDTQYF. CDR3 nucleotide sequence: TGCAGCGTTGGAGAGCGGCTGAGCACAGATACGCAGTATTTT. The J gene is TRBJ2-3, the V gene TRBV29-1, with D possibly TRBD2 on 5 matching bases. Trimming stripped 4 bases from V and 0 bases from J, with 11 bases between. CDR3 length: 14 amino acids. CDR1 is SQVTM, CDR2 ANQGSEA, per germline.